This T cell receptor beta chain came from a study of technical replicates of blood from a handful of donors. CDR3 size: 16 residues. V shed 3 bases and J shed 1 base, with 13 bases lying between them. Germline V gene lookup returns CDR1 LGHNA and CDR2 YNFKEQ. Method: immunoSEQ multiplex PCR; TCRdb's copy keeps in-frame clones and lacks some. The sample consists of roughly 56,000 clones, roughly 95% of them appearing once. The chain carries TRBV4-2 and TRBJ1-5, with a tentative D call TRBD1 (5 bases). Material for sequencing was PBMCs. The TCR comes from a human donor in good health. Some clones in this sample may be carry-over from other donors' samples. DNA for the CDR3: TGTGCCAGCAGCCACCAGGGAGGCAAGAGCAATCAGCCCCAGCATTTT. Translated, it gives CASSHQGGKSNQPQHF.